The source of this TCR beta chain is a study of blood T cell repertoires in COVID-19. Study in general: Specimens from acute and convalescent COVID-19 originated in the United States, Italy and Spain. Nucleic acid was either cDNA or gDNA, and it came from T cells, B-cell-depleted T cells, or PBMCs.

Measured with immunoSEQ multiplex PCR; TCRdb has only the in-frame clones, and not every one. The table has approximately 250,000 clones, roughly 86% seen once. Germline V lookup: CDR1 SGHTA, CDR2 FQGNSA. This CDR3 contains 17 residues. V lost 5 bases and J lost 5; bases outside the gene matches: 11. Sequenced sample: peripheral blood. The V and J genes are TRBV7-2 and TRBJ2-3; 12 bases map to TRBD2. The TCR sequence derives from a woman aged 55-69 years who had recovered from COVID-19. The CDR3 bases are TGTGCCAGCAGCATCCTTATGACTAGCGGGGGCGTAGATACGCAGTATTTT. Translating it yields CASSILMTSGGVDTQYF.